The 17 T cell receptor beta chains given below trace back to one sample, sequenced in a study of blood T cells in healthy people across ages. Using a J-beta primer mix together with a sample-barcoded 5' primer, a second PCR was run for about 6 to 11 cycles. TCRdb recomputed calls from the 5' RACE reads with MiXCR, one row per CDR3 protein. The table shows around 1,900,000 distinct CDR3 sequences, with about two fifths occurring only once. The sample taken for sequencing was blood. These receptors were obtained from a human donor in good health.

V and J are TRBV7-2 and TRBJ1-1, with TRBD1 identical over 10 bases. The germline gives CDR1 SGHTA, CDR2 FQGNSA. V was pared by 3 bases and J by 8 bases, with 15 bases of the junction left unmatched. The CDR3 runs to 17 residues. The CDR3 DNA reads as TGTGCCAGCAGCTTCACCACGGGACAGGGGTTGTCCCTCGAAGCTTTCTTT. This codes for CASSFTTGQGLSLEAFF.

This clonotype appeared a single time. Written as DNA, the CDR3 is TGTGCCAGCGGAGGCGGGAGGAGCTCCTACAATGAGCAGTACTTC. This encodes CASGGGRSSYNEQYF. V usage is TRBV27 and J usage is TRBJ2-1, with TRBD2 matching over 8 bases. The J call is doubtful: the DNA matches TRBJ2-7 better. The CDR3 is 15 amino acids. Germline assignment: CDR1 MNHEY and CDR2 SMNVEV (reference sequence).

The chain is built from TRBV4-3 and TRBJ1-1; no definite D call. The CDR3 extends over 15 amino acids. Trimming removed 1 base at V and 1 base at J, with 10 bases between. Per germline, CDR1 LGHNA and CDR2 YSLEER. CDR3 residues: CASSQVWNQNTEAFF. CDR3 bases: TGCGCCAGCAGCCAAGTATGGAATCAGAACACTGAAGCTTTCTTT.

This clonotype was counted at least ten times. At one boundary the junction diverges from the germline segment, which might be a read error. CDR3 DNA sequence: TGTGCCAGCAGTTTCGGGGACAGCACAGATACGCAGTATTTT. Its protein is CASSFGDSTDTQYF. The J gene is TRBJ2-3, the V gene TRBV5-1; either TRBD1 or TRBD2 may supply D (5 bases each). Germline loops: CDR1 SGHRS, CDR2 YFSETQ. The CDR3 runs to 14 residues.

This clonotype has more than one count but fewer than ten. V usage is TRBV4-3 and J usage is TRBJ2-7, with 9 bases that match TRBD1. The germline CDR1 and CDR2 sequences are LGHNA and YSLEER. J lost 9 bases, V lost 1 base, and 13 bases had no gene match. This CDR3 spans 16 amino acids. The CDR3 DNA sequence: TGCGCCAGCAGCCAAGGGTCAGCCACAGGGGGCTTCGGGCAGTACTTC. It is translated as CASSQGSATGGFGQYF.

The genes are TRBV27 and TRBJ1-5, with TRBD1 identical over 7 bases. CDR1 and CDR2 from the germline V gene are MNHEY and SMNVEV (reference sequence). This CDR3 has 15 amino acids. The J segment lost 4 bases and the V segment lost 2 bases, leaving 5 bases of the junction unmatched. The CDR3 region is CASSLHRGLNQPQHF. CDR3 bases: TGTGCCAGCAGTTTACACAGGGGATTAAATCAGCCCCAGCATTTT.

The chain uses TRBV3-1 and TRBJ2-1, with D uncertain. The CDR3 contains 16 residues. Germline lookup yields CDR1 LGHDT and CDR2 YNNKEL (reference sequence). The germline V and J ends were trimmed by 2 bases and 0 bases, with 11 bases remaining between them. The CDR3 nucleotides read TGTGCCAGCAGCCAACACAGCCAAAGCTCCTACAATGAGCAGTTCTTC. It codes for CASSQHSQSSYNEQFF.

This chain links TRBV12-3 or TRBV12-4 with TRBJ2-7, with D hard to call. Trimming took off 7 bases at V and 1 base at J, with 11 bases between the two ends. The CDR3 sequence is 13 residues long. The CDR3 reads CASTLDLSYEQYF. DNA of the CDR3: TGTGCCAGCACCCTCGACTTATCCTACGAGCAGTACTTC.

CDR3: CASSGRLAGAFTDTQYF. The CDR3 DNA reads as TGTGCCAGCAGCGGGAGACTAGCGGGGGCATTCACAGATACGCAGTATTTT. The chain joins TRBV11-2 to TRBJ2-3; 12 bases match TRBD2. Germline loops: CDR1 SGHAT, CDR2 FQNNGV. This CDR3 is built from 17 residues. The junction had 8 bases not matched to a gene; V was cut back by 5 bases and J by 2 bases.

The genes are TRBV7-2 and TRBJ2-7; 8 bases fit TRBD2. TRBJ2-5 explains the end of the DNA better; the J call may be wrong. The CDR3 has 15 residues. Germline CDR1 is SGHTA and CDR2 is FQGNSA. This CDR3 is CASSLAGTSKETQYF. The CDR3 DNA follows: TGTGCCAGCAGCTTAGCCGGGACTAGTAAAGAGACCCAGTACTTC.

The rearrangement links TRBV7-2 to TRBJ1-1, with 11 nucleotides matching TRBD1. V gave up 1 base and J gave up 5 bases; unmatched junction bases: 6. The germline CDR1 and CDR2 sequences are SGHTA and FQGNSA. CDR3 length: 16 amino acids. The CDR3 spells CASSLVGTGGYTEAFF. CDR3 nucleotides: TGTGCCAGCAGCTTAGTAGGGACAGGGGGATATACTGAAGCTTTCTTT.

V is TRBV20-1 and J is TRBJ1-4, with D possibly being TRBD1 (6 bases). The length of the CDR3 is 14 residues. Trimming shortened V by 1 base and J by 5 bases, and 11 bases separated the two germline ends. Germline V CDR1 and CDR2: DFQATT, SNEGSKA (reference sequence). In DNA, the CDR3 is TGCAGTGCTAGAGTCTTAGACAGGAATGAAAAACTGTTTTTT. As protein: CSARVLDRNEKLFF.

This chain connects TRBV7-9 to TRBJ2-6, with D perhaps matching TRBD2 (5 bases). The CDR3 covers 16 residues. The V and J ends lost 7 bases and 2 bases respectively, with 15 bases between them. CDR1 is SEHNR and CDR2 is FQNEAQ in the germline V gene (reference sequence). In DNA, the CDR3 is TGTGCCAGCACCCTAAGCCGGGGAGCTGGGGCCAACGTCCTGACTTTC. Translation: CASTLSRGAGANVLTF.

This sequence joins TRBV6-5 and TRBJ1-1, with D perhaps TRBD1 (5 bases). V was cut by 0 bases and J by 10 bases, with 15 bases left in between. This CDR3 has 14 residues. Per germline, CDR1 MNHEY and CDR2 SVGAGI. The CDR3 nucleotides are TGTGCCAGCAGTTACTCGGAGGGGACCCTTAGAGCTTTCTTT. This encodes CASSYSEGTLRAFF.

The chain is built from TRBV18 and TRBJ2-1; possibly TRBD1 or TRBD2 for D (5 bases each). Germline V gives CDR1 KGHSH, CDR2 LQKENI. Deletions cut 3 bases from V and 8 bases from J, with 17 bases between. This CDR3 contains 15 residues. This chain's CDR3 is CASSPTLGDSHEQFF. CDR3 bases: TGTGCCAGCTCACCGACACTAGGGGATTCCCATGAGCAGTTCTTC.

The chain employs TRBV7-2 and TRBJ1-2, with D possibly being TRBD1 (6 bases). CDR1 is SGHTA, CDR2 FQGNSA, per germline. Between the trimmed V and J ends, which lost 2 bases and 4 bases, there was a span of 11 bases. The CDR3 has 14 residues. CDR3 loop: CASSLKGEGYGYTF. In DNA, the CDR3 is TGTGCCAGCAGCTTAAAGGGGGAAGGCTATGGCTACACCTTC.

The chain joins TRBV20-1 to TRBJ2-4; D perhaps matches TRBD2 (6 bases). The DNA end favors TRBJ2-5, so the J call may be wrong. This CDR3 is 14 amino acids long. Per the germline V gene, CDR1 is DFQATT and CDR2 is SNEGSKA (reference sequence). The DNA of the CDR3 is TGCAGTGCTAGAGATCTGGGGGGTCGAGAGACCCAGTACTTC. Translating it yields CSARDLGGRETQYF.